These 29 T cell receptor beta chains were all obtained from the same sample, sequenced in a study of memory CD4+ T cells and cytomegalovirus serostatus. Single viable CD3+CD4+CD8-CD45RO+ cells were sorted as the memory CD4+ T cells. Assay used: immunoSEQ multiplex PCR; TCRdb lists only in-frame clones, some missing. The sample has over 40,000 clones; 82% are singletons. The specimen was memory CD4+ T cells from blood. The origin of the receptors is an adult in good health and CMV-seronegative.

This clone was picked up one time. CDR3 residues: CAISGGQGRQETQYF. DNA for the CDR3: TGTGCCATCAGTGGGGGACAGGGGAGGCAAGAGACCCAGTACTTC. V is TRBV10-3 and J is TRBJ2-5; 10 bases are a match to TRBD1. This CDR3 contains 15 residues. Germline lookup yields CDR1 ENHRY and CDR2 SYGVKD. With V trimmed by 4 bases and J by 2 bases, 4 bases remained unmatched.

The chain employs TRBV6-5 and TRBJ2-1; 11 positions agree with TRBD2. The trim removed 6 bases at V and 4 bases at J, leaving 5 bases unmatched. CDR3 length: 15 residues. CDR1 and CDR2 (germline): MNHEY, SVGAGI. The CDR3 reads CASRNSGGGYNEQFF. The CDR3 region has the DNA TGTGCCAGCAGGAATAGCGGGGGGGGGTACAATGAGCAGTTCTTC.

CDR3 DNA sequence: TGTGCCAGTAGTATAGAAACTCTAGCGGGGGGGCCGAATGAGCAGTTCTTC. Translated: CASSIETLAGGPNEQFF. The chain joins TRBV19 to TRBJ2-1, with 12 bases aligning to TRBD2. Germline V gene data show CDR1 as LNHDA and CDR2 as SQIVND (reference sequence). The CDR3 consists of 17 residues. Germline trimming cut 0 bases from V and 7 bases from J; bases unmatched to any gene: 7.

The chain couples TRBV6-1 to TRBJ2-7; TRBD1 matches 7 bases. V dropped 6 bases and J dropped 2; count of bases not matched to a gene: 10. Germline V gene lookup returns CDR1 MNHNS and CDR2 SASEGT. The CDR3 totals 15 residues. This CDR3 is CASRLTGAGAYEQYF. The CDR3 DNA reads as TGTGCCAGCAGGCTAACAGGGGCTGGGGCCTACGAGCAGTACTTC.

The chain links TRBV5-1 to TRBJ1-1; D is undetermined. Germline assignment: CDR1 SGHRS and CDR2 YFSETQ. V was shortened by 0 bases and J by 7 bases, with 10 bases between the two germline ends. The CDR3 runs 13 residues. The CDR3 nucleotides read TGCGCCAGCAGCTTGGACGGACTGATTGAAGCTTTCTTT. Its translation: CASSLDGLIEAFF.

In nucleotides, the CDR3 is TGTGCCAGCTTCAGCAATGTGAACACTGAAGCTTTCTTT. It translates to CASFSNVNTEAFF. The chain recombines TRBV2 with TRBJ1-1; no definite D call. The CDR3 runs to 13 residues. Looked up from germline, CDR1 is SNHLY and CDR2 is FYNNEI. The ends were cut back, 8 bases at V and 0 bases at J, with 10 bases in the middle.

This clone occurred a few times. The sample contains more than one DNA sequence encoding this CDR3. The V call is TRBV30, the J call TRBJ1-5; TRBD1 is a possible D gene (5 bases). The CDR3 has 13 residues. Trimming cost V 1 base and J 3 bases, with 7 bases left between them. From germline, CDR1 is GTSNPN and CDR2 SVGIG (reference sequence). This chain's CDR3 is CAWSGGDNQPQHF. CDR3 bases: TGTGCCTGGAGTGGAGGGGACAATCAGCCCCAGCATTTT.

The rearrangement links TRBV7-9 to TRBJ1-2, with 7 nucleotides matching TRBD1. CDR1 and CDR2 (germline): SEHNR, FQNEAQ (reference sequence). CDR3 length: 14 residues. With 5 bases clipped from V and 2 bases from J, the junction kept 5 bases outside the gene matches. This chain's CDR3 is CASSPIQGNYGYTF. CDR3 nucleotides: TGTGCCAGCAGCCCAATACAGGGGAACTATGGCTACACCTTC.

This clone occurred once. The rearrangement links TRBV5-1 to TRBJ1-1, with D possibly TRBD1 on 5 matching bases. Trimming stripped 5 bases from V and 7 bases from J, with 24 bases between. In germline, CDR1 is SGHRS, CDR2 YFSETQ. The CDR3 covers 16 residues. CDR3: CASRSPGQGPTFEAFF. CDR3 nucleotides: TGCGCCAGCAGAAGTCCTGGCCAGGGACCGACGTTTGAAGCTTTCTTT.

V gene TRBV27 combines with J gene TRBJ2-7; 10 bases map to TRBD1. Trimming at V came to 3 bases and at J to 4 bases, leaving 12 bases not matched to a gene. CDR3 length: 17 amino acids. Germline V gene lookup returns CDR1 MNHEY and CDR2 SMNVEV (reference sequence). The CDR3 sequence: CASSFLGGTGARYEQYF. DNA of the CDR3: TGTGCCAGCAGTTTCCTAGGGGGGACAGGGGCGAGATACGAGCAGTACTTC.

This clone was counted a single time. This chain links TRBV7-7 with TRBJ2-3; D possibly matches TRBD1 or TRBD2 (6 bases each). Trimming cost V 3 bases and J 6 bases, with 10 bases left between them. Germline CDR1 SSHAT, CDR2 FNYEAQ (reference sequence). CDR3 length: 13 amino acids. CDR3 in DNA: TGTGCCAGCAGCTTGACGGGGGCCGATACGCAGTATTTT. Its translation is CASSLTGADTQYF. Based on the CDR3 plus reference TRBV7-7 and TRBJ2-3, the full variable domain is GAGVSQSPRYKVTKRGQDVTLRCDPISSHATLYWYQQALGQGPEFLTYFNYEAQPDKSGLPSDRFSAERPEGSISTLTIQRTEQRDSAMYRCASSLTGADTQYFGPGTRLTVL.

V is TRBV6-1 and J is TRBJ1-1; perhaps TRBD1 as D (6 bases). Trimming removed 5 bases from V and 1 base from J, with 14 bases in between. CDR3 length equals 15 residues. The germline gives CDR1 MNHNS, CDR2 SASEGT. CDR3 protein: CASSSVPRGNTEAFF. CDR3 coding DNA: TGTGCCAGCAGTTCGGTCCCCAGGGGGAACACTGAAGCTTTCTTT.

CDR3 nucleotide sequence: TGTGCCAGCAGCTTGTATAACAGGGTACCCTACGAGCAGTACTTC. It codes for CASSLYNRVPYEQYF. V is TRBV5-6 and J is TRBJ2-7; tentatively, D is TRBD1 (6 bases). Trimming removed 1 base at V and 2 bases at J, with 13 bases between. From germline, CDR1 is SGHDT and CDR2 YYEEEE. This CDR3 spans 15 amino acids.

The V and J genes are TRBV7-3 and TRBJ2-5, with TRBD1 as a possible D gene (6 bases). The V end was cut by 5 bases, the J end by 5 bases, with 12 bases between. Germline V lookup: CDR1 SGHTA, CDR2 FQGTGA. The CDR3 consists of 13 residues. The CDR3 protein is CASSRDNWETQYF. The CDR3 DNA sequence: TGTGCCAGCAGCCGGGACAACTGGGAGACCCAGTACTTC.

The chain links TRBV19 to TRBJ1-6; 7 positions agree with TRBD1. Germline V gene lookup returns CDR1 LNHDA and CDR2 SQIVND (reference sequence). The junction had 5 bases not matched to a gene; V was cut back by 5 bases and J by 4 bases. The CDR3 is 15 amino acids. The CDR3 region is CASSETGQYNSPLHF. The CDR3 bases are TGTGCCAGTAGTGAGACGGGACAGTATAATTCACCCCTCCACTTT.

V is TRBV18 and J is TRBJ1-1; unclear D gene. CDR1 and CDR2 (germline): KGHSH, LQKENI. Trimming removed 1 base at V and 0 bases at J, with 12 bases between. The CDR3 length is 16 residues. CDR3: CASSPRSGYMNTEAFF. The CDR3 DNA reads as TGTGCCAGCTCACCACGGTCCGGATACATGAACACTGAAGCTTTCTTT.

The CDR3 region is CASSLITGGELFF. Here the CDR3 DNA reads TGTGCCAGCAGCTTAATAACAGGCGGGGAGCTGTTTTTT. The chain uses TRBV7-3 and TRBJ2-2, with D possibly being TRBD1 (5 bases). The CDR3 spans 13 residues. V was trimmed by 1 base and J by 7 bases, leaving 7 bases between them. The germline CDR1 and CDR2 sequences are SGHTA and FQGTGA.

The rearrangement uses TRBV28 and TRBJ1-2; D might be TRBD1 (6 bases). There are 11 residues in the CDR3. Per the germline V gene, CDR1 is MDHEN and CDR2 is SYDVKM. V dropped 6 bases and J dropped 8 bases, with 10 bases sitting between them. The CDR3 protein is CASRKQGGYTF. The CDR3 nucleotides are TGTGCCAGCAGAAAACAGGGAGGCTACACCTTC.

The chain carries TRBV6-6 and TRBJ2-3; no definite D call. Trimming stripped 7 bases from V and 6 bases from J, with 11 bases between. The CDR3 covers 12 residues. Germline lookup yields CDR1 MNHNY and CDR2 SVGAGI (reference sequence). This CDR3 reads CASNDQLDTQYF. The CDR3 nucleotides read TGTGCCAGCAATGACCAGCTGGATACGCAGTATTTT.

The CDR3 coding sequence is TGTGCCAGCAGCCCAGAGGACTCTGGGGCCAACGTCCTGACTTTC. Its protein product is CASSPEDSGANVLTF. The chain combines TRBV7-6 with TRBJ2-6; D gene uncertain. This CDR3 spans 15 amino acids. Germline V gene lookup returns CDR1 SGHVS and CDR2 FNYEAQ. The germline V and J ends were trimmed by 5 bases and 0 bases, with 8 bases remaining between them.

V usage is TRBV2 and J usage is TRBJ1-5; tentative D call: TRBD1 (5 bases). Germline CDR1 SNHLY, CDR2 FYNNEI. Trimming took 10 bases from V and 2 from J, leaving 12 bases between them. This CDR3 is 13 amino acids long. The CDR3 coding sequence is TGTGCCACCCAGGGCCCTGGCAATCAGCCCCAGCATTTT. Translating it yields CATQGPGNQPQHF.

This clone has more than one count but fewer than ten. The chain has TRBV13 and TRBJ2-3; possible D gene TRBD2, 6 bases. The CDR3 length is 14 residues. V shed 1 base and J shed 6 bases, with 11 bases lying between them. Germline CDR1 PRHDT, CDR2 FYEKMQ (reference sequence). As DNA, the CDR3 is TGTGCCAGCAGCTTAGTCGGGGGTTGGGATACGCAGTATTTT. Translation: CASSLVGGWDTQYF. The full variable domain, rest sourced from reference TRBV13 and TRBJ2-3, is AAGVIQSPRHLIKEKRETATLKCYPIPRHDTVYWYQQGPGQDPQFLISFYEKMQSDKGSIPDRFSAQQFSDYHSELNMSSLELGDSALYFCASSLVGGWDTQYFGPGTRLTVL.

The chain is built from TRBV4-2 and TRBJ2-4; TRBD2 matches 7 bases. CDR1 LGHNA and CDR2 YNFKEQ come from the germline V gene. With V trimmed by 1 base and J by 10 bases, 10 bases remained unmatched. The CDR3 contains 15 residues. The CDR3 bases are TGTGCCAGCAGCCAAGTAGCGGGCGACGCCGGGATTCAGTACTTC. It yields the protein CASSQVAGDAGIQYF.

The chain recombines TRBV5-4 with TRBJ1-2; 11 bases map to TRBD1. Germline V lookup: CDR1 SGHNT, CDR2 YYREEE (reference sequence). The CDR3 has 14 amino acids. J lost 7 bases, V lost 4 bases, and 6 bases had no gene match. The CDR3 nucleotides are TGTGCCAGCAGCCTTAGGACAGGGGGCCGTGGCTACACCTTC. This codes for CASSLRTGGRGYTF.

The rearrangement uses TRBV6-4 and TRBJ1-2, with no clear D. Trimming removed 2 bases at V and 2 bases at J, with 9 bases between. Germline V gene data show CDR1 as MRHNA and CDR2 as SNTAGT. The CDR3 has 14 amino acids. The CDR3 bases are TGTGCCAGCAGTGACGTAGCCACGAACTATGGCTACACCTTC. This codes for CASSDVATNYGYTF.

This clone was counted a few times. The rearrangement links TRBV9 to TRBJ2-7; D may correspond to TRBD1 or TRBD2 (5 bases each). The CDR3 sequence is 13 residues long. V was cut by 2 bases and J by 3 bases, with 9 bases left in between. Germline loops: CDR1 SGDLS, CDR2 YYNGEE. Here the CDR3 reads CASSVGPDYEQYF. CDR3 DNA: TGTGCCAGCAGCGTGGGACCGGACTACGAGCAGTACTTC.

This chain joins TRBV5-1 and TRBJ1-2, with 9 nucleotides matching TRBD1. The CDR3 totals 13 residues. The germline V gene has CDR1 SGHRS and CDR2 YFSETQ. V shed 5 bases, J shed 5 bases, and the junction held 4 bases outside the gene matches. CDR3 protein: CASSKDRGYGYTF. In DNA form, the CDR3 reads TGCGCCAGCAGTAAAGACAGGGGGTATGGCTACACCTTC.

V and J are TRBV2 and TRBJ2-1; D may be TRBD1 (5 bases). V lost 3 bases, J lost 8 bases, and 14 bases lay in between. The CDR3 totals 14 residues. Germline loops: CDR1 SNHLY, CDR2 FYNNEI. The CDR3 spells CASSDLGANYEQFF. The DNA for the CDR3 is TGTGCCAGCAGTGACTTAGGGGCTAATTATGAGCAGTTCTTC. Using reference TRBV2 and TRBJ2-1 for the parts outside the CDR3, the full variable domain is EPEVTQTPSHQVTQMGQEVILRCVPISNHLYFYWYRQILGQKVEFLVSFYNNEISEKSEIFDDQFSVERPDGSNFTLKIRSTKLEDSAMYFCASSDLGANYEQFFGPGTRLTVL.

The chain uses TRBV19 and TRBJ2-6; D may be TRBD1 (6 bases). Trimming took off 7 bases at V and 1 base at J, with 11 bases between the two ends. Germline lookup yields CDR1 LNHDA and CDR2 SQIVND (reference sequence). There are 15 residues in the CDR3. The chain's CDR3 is CASTLQGSGANVLTF. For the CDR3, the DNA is TGTGCCAGTACCTTACAGGGATCTGGGGCCAACGTCCTGACTTTC.